This TCR beta chain is from a study of TIL therapy for anti-PD-1-resistant metastatic lung cancer. Study information: Most patients had lung adenocarcinoma. Tumors carried a median about 1.5 non-synonymous mutations per megabase.

Sequencing used immunoSEQ v3. Method: immunoSEQ multiplex PCR; TCRdb's copy keeps in-frame clones and lacks some. The sample carries approximately 87,000 clones, about 71% recorded once. Time point indicated: pre-treatment sample, taken before nivolumab and TIL therapy. Tumor tissue came from excised metastases, mostly pleural nodules or supraclavicular lymph nodes. Patients then received nivolumab; progressors got lymphodepletion, TIL and IL-2. The V gene's germline CDR1 is DFQATT and CDR2 SNEGSKA (reference sequence). CDR3 length: 11 amino acids. This chain joins TRBV20-1 and TRBJ1-1, with D unclear. The receptor was isolated from a person aged 25-79 years with non-small cell lung cancer. This material consisted of tumor tissue, taken at baseline. The CDR3 region has the DNA TGCAGAACGGCGGGCGGCACTGAAGCTTTCTTT. Amino acids: CRTAGGTEAFF.